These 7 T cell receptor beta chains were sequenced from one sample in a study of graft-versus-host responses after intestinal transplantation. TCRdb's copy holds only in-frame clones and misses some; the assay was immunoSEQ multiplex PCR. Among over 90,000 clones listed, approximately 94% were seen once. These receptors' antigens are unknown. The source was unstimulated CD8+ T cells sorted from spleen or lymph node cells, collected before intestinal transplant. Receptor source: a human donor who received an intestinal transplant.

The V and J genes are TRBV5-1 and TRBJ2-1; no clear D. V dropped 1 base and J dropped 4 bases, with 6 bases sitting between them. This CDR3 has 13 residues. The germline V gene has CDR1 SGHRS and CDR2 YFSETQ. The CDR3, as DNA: TGCGCCAGCAGCTTGACTGGGTACAATGAGCAGTTCTTC. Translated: CASSLTGYNEQFF. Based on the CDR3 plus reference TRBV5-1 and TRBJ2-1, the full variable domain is KAGVTQTPRYLIKTRGQQVTLSCSPISGHRSVSWYQQTPGQGLQFLFEYFSETQRNKGNFPGRFSGRQFSNSRSEMNVSTLELGDSALYLCASSLTGYNEQFFGPGTRLTVL.

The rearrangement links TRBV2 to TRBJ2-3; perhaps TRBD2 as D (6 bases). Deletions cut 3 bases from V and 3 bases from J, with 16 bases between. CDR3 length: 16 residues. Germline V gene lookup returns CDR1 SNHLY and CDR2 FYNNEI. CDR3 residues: CASSEFGGVLTDTQYF. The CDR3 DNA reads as TGTGCCAGCAGTGAGTTTGGCGGGGTCTTGACAGATACGCAGTATTTT.

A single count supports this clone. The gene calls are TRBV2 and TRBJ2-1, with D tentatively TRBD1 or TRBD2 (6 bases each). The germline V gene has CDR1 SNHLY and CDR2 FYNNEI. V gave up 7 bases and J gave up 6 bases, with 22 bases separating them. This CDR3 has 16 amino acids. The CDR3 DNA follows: TGTGCCAGCACTAGTTTCGGGTCGGGGGCCCCCAATGAGCAGTTCTTC. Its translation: CASTSFGSGAPNEQFF.

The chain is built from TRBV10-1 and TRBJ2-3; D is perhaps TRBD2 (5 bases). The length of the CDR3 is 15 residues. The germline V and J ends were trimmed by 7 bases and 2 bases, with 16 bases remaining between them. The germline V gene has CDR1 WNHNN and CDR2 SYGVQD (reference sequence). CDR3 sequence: CASKSGSGNTDTQYF. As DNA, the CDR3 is TGCGCCAGCAAGTCCGGAAGCGGCAACACAGATACGCAGTATTTT.

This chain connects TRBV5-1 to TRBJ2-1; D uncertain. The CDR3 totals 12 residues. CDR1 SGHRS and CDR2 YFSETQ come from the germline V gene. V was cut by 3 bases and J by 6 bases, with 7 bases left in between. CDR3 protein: CASSSPPNEQFF. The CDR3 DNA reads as TGCGCCAGCAGCTCGCCCCCCAATGAGCAGTTCTTC.

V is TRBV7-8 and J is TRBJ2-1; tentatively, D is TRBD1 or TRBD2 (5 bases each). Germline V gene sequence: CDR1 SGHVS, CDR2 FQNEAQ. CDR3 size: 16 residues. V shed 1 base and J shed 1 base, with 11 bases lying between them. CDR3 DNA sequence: TGTGCCAGCAGCTTAGGGGGGTCGGGGTCCTACAATGAGCAGTTCTTC. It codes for CASSLGGSGSYNEQFF.

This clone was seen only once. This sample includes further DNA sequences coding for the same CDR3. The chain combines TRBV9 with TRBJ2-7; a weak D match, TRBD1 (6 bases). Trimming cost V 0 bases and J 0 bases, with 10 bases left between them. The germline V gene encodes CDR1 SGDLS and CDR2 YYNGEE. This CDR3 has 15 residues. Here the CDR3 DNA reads TGTGCCAGCAGCGTAGGAGGGGGTACCTCCTACGAGCAGTACTTC. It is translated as CASSVGGGTSYEQYF.